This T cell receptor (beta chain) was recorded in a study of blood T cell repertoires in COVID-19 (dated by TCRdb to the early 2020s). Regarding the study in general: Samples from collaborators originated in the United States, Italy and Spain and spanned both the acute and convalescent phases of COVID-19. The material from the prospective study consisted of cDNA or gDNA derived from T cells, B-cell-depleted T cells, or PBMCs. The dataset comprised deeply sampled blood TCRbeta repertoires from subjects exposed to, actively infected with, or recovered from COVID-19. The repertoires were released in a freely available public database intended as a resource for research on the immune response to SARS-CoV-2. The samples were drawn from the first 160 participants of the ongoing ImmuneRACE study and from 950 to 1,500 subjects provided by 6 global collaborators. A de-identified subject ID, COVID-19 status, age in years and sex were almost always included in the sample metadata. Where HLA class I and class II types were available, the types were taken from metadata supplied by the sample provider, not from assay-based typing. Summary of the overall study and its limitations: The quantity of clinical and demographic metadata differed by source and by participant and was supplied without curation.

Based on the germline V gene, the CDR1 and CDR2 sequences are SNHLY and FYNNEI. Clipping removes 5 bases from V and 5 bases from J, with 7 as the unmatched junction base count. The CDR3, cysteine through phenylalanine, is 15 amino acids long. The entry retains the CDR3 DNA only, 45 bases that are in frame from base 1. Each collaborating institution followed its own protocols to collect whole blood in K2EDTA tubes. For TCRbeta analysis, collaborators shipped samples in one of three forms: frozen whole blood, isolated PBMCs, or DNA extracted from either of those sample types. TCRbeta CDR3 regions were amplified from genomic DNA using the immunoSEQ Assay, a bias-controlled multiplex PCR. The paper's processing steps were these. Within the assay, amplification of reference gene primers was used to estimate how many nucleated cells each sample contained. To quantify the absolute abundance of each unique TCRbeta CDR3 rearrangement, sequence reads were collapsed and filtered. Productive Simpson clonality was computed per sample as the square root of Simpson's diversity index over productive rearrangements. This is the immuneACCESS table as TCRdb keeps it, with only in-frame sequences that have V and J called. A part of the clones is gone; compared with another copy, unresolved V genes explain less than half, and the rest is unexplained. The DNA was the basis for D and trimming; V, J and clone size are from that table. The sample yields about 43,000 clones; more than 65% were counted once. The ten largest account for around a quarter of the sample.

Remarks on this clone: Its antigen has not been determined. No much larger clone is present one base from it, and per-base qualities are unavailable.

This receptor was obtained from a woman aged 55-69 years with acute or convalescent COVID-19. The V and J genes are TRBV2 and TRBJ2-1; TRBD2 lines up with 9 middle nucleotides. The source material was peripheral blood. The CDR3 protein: CASSPNSGGNNEQFF. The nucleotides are TGTGCCAGCAGTCCCAACAGCGGGGGGAACAATGAGCAGTTCTTC.